The 18 T cell receptor beta chains given below trace back to one sample, sequenced in a study of shared clonotypes between healthy human individuals. Sequenced by immunoSEQ multiplex PCR; TCRdb stores in-frame clones only, minus some. Of roughly 1 million clones in the sample, 78% were seen once. The sequenced sample was memory CD4+ T cells from PBMCs. Subset meaning: CD45RA-negative fraction. All receptors come from a man in his late teens or twenties in good health. Some clones in this sample may be carry-over from other donors' samples.

V gene TRBV6-4 combines with J gene TRBJ2-3; 9 positions agree with TRBD2. Germline values: CDR1 MRHNA, CDR2 SNTAGT. V gave up 11 bases and J gave up 6 bases; unmatched junction bases: 9. This CDR3 has 13 amino acids. The CDR3 region has the DNA TGTGCCGGTGCTAGCGGGACAAGGGATACGCAGTATTTT. Translating gives CAGASGTRDTQYF.

Remarks on this clone: This sample includes further DNA sequences coding for the same CDR3. The chain joins TRBV5-6 to TRBJ1-5; D is ambiguous. Germline V gene sequence: CDR1 SGHDT, CDR2 YYEEEE. The CDR3 sequence is 13 residues long. Deletions cut 4 bases from V and 4 bases from J, with 9 bases between. CDR3 loop: CASSPGPNQPQHF. CDR3 bases: TGTGCCAGCAGCCCGGGCCCAAATCAGCCCCAGCATTTT.

Of note for this clone: The identical CDR3 is also encoded by other nucleotide sequences in the sample. The chain has TRBV15 and TRBJ1-2; D unresolved. The CDR3 totals 14 residues. Germline V gene sequence: CDR1 LNHNV, CDR2 YYDKDF (reference sequence). The germline V and J ends were trimmed by 0 bases and 4 bases, with 9 bases remaining between them. The CDR3 coding sequence is TGTGCCACCAGCAGAGAGGGCGGTGGCTATGGCTACACCTTC. Residues: CATSREGGGYGYTF.

This chain joins TRBV7-2 and TRBJ2-2; D is uncertain. Between the trimmed V and J ends, which lost 3 bases and 5 bases, there was a span of 13 bases. CDR3 length: 15 residues. The germline CDR1 and CDR2 sequences are SGHTA and FQGNSA. CDR3 amino acids: CASSFTVLSTGELFF. CDR3 DNA sequence: TGTGCCAGCAGCTTCACGGTGTTGAGTACCGGGGAGCTGTTTTTT.

A remark on this clone: The same CDR3 arises from other DNA sequences in this sample as well. The V and J genes are TRBV30 and TRBJ1-5, with 7 bases aligning to TRBD1. The J segment lost 3 bases and the V segment lost 0 bases, leaving 8 bases of the junction unmatched. The CDR3 runs 16 residues. Per germline, CDR1 GTSNPN and CDR2 SVGIG (reference sequence). In nucleotides, the CDR3 is TGTGCCTGGAGTGTACGAGGCAGGGGGGACAATCAGCCCCAGCATTTT. Protein sequence: CAWSVRGRGDNQPQHF.

This clone has a single count. The chain combines TRBV7-2 with TRBJ2-7, with 13 bases identical to TRBD2. CDR3 length equals 14 residues. Germline V gene data show CDR1 as SGHTA and CDR2 as FQGNSA. The trim removed 3 bases at V and 5 bases at J, leaving 1 base unmatched. Written as DNA, the CDR3 is TGTGCCAGCAGCTTCGGACTAGCGGGAGACGAGCAGTACTTC. It translates to CASSFGLAGDEQYF.

The chain joins TRBV20-1 to TRBJ2-7, with unresolved D. This CDR3 has 11 residues. Germline CDR1 reads DFQATT; CDR2 reads SNEGSKA (reference sequence). V was cut by 2 bases and J by 6 bases, with 8 bases left in between. The CDR3 loop reads CSARRPGEQYF. For the CDR3, the DNA is TGCAGTGCTAGACGCCCCGGCGAGCAGTACTTC.

The chain is built from TRBV19 and TRBJ2-2; 7 nucleotides line up with TRBD2. This CDR3 region has 14 residues. Germline loops: CDR1 LNHDA, CDR2 SQIVND (reference sequence). The V and J ends lost 8 bases and 6 bases, in that order; junction bases with no gene match: 9. The CDR3 DNA is TGTGCCAGTTTTAGCGGGTTCTTCTCCGGGGAGCTGTTTTTT. This gives the protein CASFSGFFSGELFF.

This clone was detected only once. The J gene is TRBJ2-3, the V gene TRBV2; 8 positions match TRBD2. The V gene's germline CDR1 is SNHLY and CDR2 FYNNEI. V was clipped by 5 bases and J by 0 bases; unmatched bases: 4. The CDR3 length is 15 residues. The CDR3 DNA sequence: TGTGCCAGCAGTCCGGGGGGGTCGAGCACAGATACGCAGTATTTT. It yields the protein CASSPGGSSTDTQYF. Filled out from reference TRBV2 and TRBJ2-3, the complete variable domain reads EPEVTQTPSHQVTQMGQEVILRCVPISNHLYFYWYRQILGQKVEFLVSFYNNEISEKSEIFDDQFSVERPDGSNFTLKIRSTKLEDSAMYFCASSPGGSSTDTQYFGPGTRLTVL.

The chain employs TRBV4-1 and TRBJ2-3; 11 nucleotides align to TRBD1. The CDR3 runs 16 residues. CDR1 and CDR2 from the germline V gene are MGHRA and YSYEKL. V lost 0 bases, J lost 4 bases, and 3 bases stayed unmatched. DNA for the CDR3: TGCGCCAGCAGCCAAGATTGGGGACAGGGGGCAGATACGCAGTATTTT. As protein: CASSQDWGQGADTQYF.

V is TRBV18 and J is TRBJ2-1; no clear D gene. There are 13 residues in the CDR3. CDR1 and CDR2 from the germline V gene are KGHSH and LQKENI. V was clipped by 3 bases and J by 4 bases, with 7 bases between them. The CDR3 DNA reads as TGTGCCAGCTCACCGGTTAGATACAATGAGCAGTTCTTC. Amino acid sequence: CASSPVRYNEQFF. The complete variable domain, with remaining parts taken from reference TRBV18 and TRBJ2-1, reads NAGVMQNPRHLVRRRGQEARLRCSPMKGHSHVYWYRQLPEEGLKFMVYLQKENIIDESGMPKERFSAEFPKEGPSILRIQQVVRGDSAAYFCASSPVRYNEQFFGPGTRLTVL.

V usage is TRBV7-9 and J usage is TRBJ2-1; D is perhaps TRBD1 or TRBD2 (5 bases each). V shed 4 bases and J shed 6 bases, with 13 bases lying between them. The CDR3 is 14 amino acids. Germline CDR1 and CDR2: SEHNR and FQNEAQ (reference sequence). CDR3 bases: TGTGCCAGCAGCTACCGGGACGGATTCAATGAGCAGTTCTTC. It yields the protein CASSYRDGFNEQFF. The variable domain in full, with the rest retrieved from reference TRBV7-9 and TRBJ2-1, is DTGVSQNPRHKITKRGQNVTFRCDPISEHNRLYWYRQTLGQGPEFLTYFQNEAQLEKSRLLSDRFSAERPKGSFSTLEIQRTEQGDSAMYLCASSYRDGFNEQFFGPGTRLTVL.

This clone was observed once. The chain is built from TRBV11-2 and TRBJ2-7; maybe TRBD1 (5 bases). CDR1 SGHAT and CDR2 FQNNGV come from the germline V gene. CDR3 size: 11 residues. The germline V and J ends were trimmed by 5 bases and 9 bases, with 11 bases remaining between them. The CDR3 DNA sequence: TGTGCCAGCAGCCGCCAGGGTGGGCAGTACTTC. Translation: CASSRQGGQYF.

With regard to this clone: The sample has other DNA sequences that encode this CDR3 too. This chain links TRBV11-2 with TRBJ1-2; D is perhaps TRBD1 (6 bases). V gave up 4 bases and J gave up 1 base, with 7 bases separating them. CDR3 length equals 13 residues. Germline CDR1 SGHAT, CDR2 FQNNGV. In nucleotides, the CDR3 is TGTGCCAGCAGCTGGACAGTTAACTATGGCTACACCTTC. This encodes CASSWTVNYGYTF. The whole variable domain, remainder taken from reference TRBV11-2 and TRBJ1-2, is EAGVAQSPRYKIIEKRQSVAFWCNPISGHATLYWYQQILGQGPKLLIQFQNNGVVDDSQLPKDRFSAERLKGVDSTLKIQPAKLEDSAVYLCASSWTVNYGYTFGSGTRLTVV.

This clone has just one count. This rearrangement joins TRBV5-4 to TRBJ1-2; 8 bases map to TRBD1. Germline V lookup: CDR1 SGHNT, CDR2 YYREEE (reference sequence). With V trimmed by 4 bases and J by 0 bases, 11 bases remained unmatched. The CDR3 length is 17 residues. The CDR3, as DNA: TGTGCCAGCAGCCCGGGGCAGGGGGCGAGTACTAACTATGGCTACACCTTC. This encodes CASSPGQGASTNYGYTF.

Note on this clone: Other DNA sequences in this specimen translate into the identical CDR3. The chain couples TRBV11-2 to TRBJ2-7, with D possibly being TRBD1 (6 bases). CDR1 SGHAT and CDR2 FQNNGV come from the germline V gene. The CDR3 totals 13 residues. The V and J ends lost 1 base and 2 bases respectively, with 6 bases between them. In DNA form, the CDR3 reads TGTGCCAGCAGCTTAGGGACAGCCTACGAGCAGTACTTC. Its translation is CASSLGTAYEQYF. Combining the CDR3 with reference TRBV11-2 and TRBJ2-7 gives the whole variable domain EAGVAQSPRYKIIEKRQSVAFWCNPISGHATLYWYQQILGQGPKLLIQFQNNGVVDDSQLPKDRFSAERLKGVDSTLKIQPAKLEDSAVYLCASSLGTAYEQYFGPGTRLTVT.

This chain links TRBV7-9 with TRBJ2-1; no reliable D call. Germline-derived CDR1 and CDR2 are SEHNR and FQNEAQ (reference sequence). The CDR3 runs 12 residues. V dropped 5 bases and J dropped 3 bases, with 5 bases sitting between them. CDR3 in DNA: TGTGCCAGCAGCAGAAGCTACAATGAGCAGTTCTTC. Translated: CASSRSYNEQFF.

V gene TRBV5-1 combines with J gene TRBJ1-5, with D uncertain. Germline CDR1 is SGHRS and CDR2 is YFSETQ. Trimming pared 1 base from V and 3 bases from J, leaving 11 bases between. The CDR3 spans 15 residues. CDR3: CASSLTPSHNQPQHF. For the CDR3, the DNA is TGCGCCAGCAGCTTGACCCCGAGCCACAATCAGCCCCAGCATTTT. Complete variable domain (other parts from reference TRBV5-1 and TRBJ1-5): KAGVTQTPRYLIKTRGQQVTLSCSPISGHRSVSWYQQTPGQGLQFLFEYFSETQRNKGNFPGRFSGRQFSNSRSEMNVSTLELGDSALYLCASSLTPSHNQPQHFGDGTRLSIL.